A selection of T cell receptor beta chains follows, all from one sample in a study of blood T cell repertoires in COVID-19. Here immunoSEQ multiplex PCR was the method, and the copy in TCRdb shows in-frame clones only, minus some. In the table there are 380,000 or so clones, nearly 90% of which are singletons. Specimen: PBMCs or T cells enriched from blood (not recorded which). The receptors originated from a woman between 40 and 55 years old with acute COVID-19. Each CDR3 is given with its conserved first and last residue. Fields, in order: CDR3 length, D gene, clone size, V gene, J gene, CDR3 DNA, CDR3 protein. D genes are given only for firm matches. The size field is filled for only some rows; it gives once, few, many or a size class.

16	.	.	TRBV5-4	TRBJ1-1	TGTGCCAGCAGCCCAACCCCGAGGCAGACGAACACTGAAGCTTTCTTT	CASSPTPRQTNTEAFF
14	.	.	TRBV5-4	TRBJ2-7	TGTGCCAGCAGCTTAACCAGGGGGGCCTACGAGCAGTACTTC	CASSLTRGAYEQYF
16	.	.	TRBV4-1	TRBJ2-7	TGCGCCAGCAGCCAAGGGACTAGCAGGGGGAGTTACGAGCAGTACTTC	CASSQGTSRGSYEQYF
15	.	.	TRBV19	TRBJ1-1	TGTGCCAGTAGTATAGACCCAGAAAAGAACACTGAAGCTTTCTTT	CASSIDPEKNTEAFF
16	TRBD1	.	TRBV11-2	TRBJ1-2	TGTGCCAGCAGCGTTTGGGAGACAGGGCTTAACTATGGCTACACCTTC	CASSVWETGLNYGYTF
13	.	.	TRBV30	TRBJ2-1	TGTGCCTGGGAGGTACAGGGAAACAATGAGCAGTTCTTC	CAWEVQGNNEQFF
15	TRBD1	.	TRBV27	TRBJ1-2	TGTGCCAGCAGTTTCGGGGGACAGGGTCACTATGGCTACACCTTC	CASSFGGQGHYGYTF
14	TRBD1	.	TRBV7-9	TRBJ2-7	TGTGCCAGCAGCTTTGGGGACAGACTCTACGAGCAGTACTTC	CASSFGDRLYEQYF
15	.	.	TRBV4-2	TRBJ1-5	TGTGCCAGCAGCCAAACGGGGGGCGCGAGCCAGCCCCAGCATTTT	CASSQTGGASQPQHF
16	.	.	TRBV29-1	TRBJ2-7	TGCAGCGTAGCGTCTACGTCAGGGTGGGGTGTCTACGAGCAGTACTTC	CSVASTSGWGVYEQYF
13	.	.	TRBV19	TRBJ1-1	TGTGCCAGTACTATAAGCAGGGACACTGAAGCTTTCTTT	CASTISRDTEAFF
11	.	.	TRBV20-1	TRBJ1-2	TGCAGTGCCGTAACTAACTATGGCTACACCTTC	CSAVTNYGYTF
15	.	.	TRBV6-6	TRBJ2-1	TGTGCCAGCAATTCGGAGGGGAGTACCTACAATGAGCAGTTCTTC	CASNSEGSTYNEQFF
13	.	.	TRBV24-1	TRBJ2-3	TGTGCCACCAGACCTAGCGACACAGATACGCAGTATTTT	CATRPSDTDTQYF
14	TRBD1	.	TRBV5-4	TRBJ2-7	TGTGCCAGCAGGGAGGGGACAGGGGGCAGCGAGCAGTACTTC	CASREGTGGSEQYF
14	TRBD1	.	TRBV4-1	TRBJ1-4	TGCGCCAGCAGCCCAACCGGGACAGATGAAAAACTGTTTTTT	CASSPTGTDEKLFF
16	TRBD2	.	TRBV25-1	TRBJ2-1	TGTGCCAGCAGTGATTCCTGGACTAGCGGCTACAATGAGCAGTTCTTC	CASSDSWTSGYNEQFF
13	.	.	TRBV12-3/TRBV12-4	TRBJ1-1	TGTGCCAGCAGTCCCGGACAGTACACTGAAGCTTTCTTT	CASSPGQYTEAFF
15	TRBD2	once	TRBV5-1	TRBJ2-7	TGCGCCAGCAGCCGTACCAGGGAGGGGTCCTACGAGCAGTACTTC	CASSRTREGSYEQYF
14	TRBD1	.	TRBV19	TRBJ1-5	TGTGCCAGTGACGACAGGGGCCAAAATCAGCCCCAGCATTTT	CASDDRGQNQPQHF
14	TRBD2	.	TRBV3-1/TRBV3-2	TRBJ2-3	TGTGCCAGCAGCCAGACGGGACTAGGAGATACGCAGTATTTT	CASSQTGLGDTQYF
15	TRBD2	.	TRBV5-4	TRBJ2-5	TGTGCCAGCAGCTCTAGCGGGGGACCCCAAGAGACCCAGTACTTC	CASSSSGGPQETQYF
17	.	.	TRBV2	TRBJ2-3	TGTGCCAGCAGCCAAAGCCCTTGGGGGCGACTCACAGATACGCAGTATTTT	CASSQSPWGRLTDTQYF
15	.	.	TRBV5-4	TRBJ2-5	TGTGCCAGCAGCTCACCCGGTTCAAATAAAGAGACCCAGTACTTC	CASSSPGSNKETQYF
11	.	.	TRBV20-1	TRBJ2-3	TGCAGTGCTTTCCGGGGGGATACGCAGTATTTT	CSAFRGDTQYF
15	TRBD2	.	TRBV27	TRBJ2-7	TGTGCCAGCAGTTTATCCCTAGCGGGGGGAGGCGAGCAGTACTTC	CASSLSLAGGGEQYF
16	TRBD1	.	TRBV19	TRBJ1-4	TGTGCCAGTATCGGATCCGGGACAGGGGCAAATGAAAAACTGTTTTTT	CASIGSGTGANEKLFF
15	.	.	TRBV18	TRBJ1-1	TGTGCCAGCTCACTATACGGGGGGGCGAACACTGAAGCTTTCTTT	CASSLYGGANTEAFF
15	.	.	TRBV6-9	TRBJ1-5	TGTGCCAGCAGTTCTAGGCCGATGAGCAATCAGCCCCAGCATTTT	CASSSRPMSNQPQHF
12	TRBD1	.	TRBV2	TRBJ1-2	TGTGCCAGCGGGACAGACCTCTATGGCTACACCTTC	CASGTDLYGYTF
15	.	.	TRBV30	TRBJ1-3	TGTGCCTGGAGTGTTTCTCCCCGGGTCGGAAACACCATATATTTT	CAWSVSPRVGNTIYF
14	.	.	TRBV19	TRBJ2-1	TGTGCCAGTACGTATCGGGACACCTCTCATCCGCAGTTCTTC	CASTYRDTSHPQFF
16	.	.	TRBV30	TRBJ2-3	TGTGCCTGGAGCTCTAACAGGGTTCCAATCACAGATACGCAGTATTTT	CAWSSNRVPITDTQYF
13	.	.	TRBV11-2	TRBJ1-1	TGTGCCAGCAGCTTTACAAGGAGCACTGAAGCTTTCTTT	CASSFTRSTEAFF
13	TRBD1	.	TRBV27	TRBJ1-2	TGTGCCAGCAGTTGGACAGGGAGTGGGGGCTACACCTTC	CASSWTGSGGYTF
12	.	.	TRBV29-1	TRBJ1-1	TGCAGCGTTGTGCAGGGCAACACTGAAGCTTTCTTT	CSVVQGNTEAFF
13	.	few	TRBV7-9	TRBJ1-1	TGTGCCAGCGTTTTTGGGGCCGCCGGTGAAGCTTTCTTT	CASVFGAAGEAFF
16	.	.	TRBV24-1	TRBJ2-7	TGTGCCACCAAGGAGGTAGAACGGGACTTACTCTACGAGCAGTACTTC	CATKEVERDLLYEQYF
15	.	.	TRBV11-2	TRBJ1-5	TGTGCCAGCAGCTTAGACGGGGATCGCAATCAGCCCCAGCATTTT	CASSLDGDRNQPQHF
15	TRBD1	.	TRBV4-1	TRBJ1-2	TGCGCCAGCAGCCAGTATGTGGACAGGGGGGTTGGCTACACCTTC	CASSQYVDRGVGYTF
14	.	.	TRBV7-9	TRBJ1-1	TGTGCCAGCAGCCTCGACCAGGGGAACACTGAAGCTTTCTTT	CASSLDQGNTEAFF
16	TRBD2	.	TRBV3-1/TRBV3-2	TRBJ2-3	TGTGCCAGCAGCCAAGATGAGCGGGGGGGCACAGATACGCAGTATTTT	CASSQDERGGTDTQYF
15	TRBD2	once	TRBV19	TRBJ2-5	TGTGCCAGTAGTAGGACTAGTTCAGGCCAAGAGACCCAGTACTTC	CASSRTSSGQETQYF
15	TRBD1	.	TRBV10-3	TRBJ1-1	TGTGCCACAGCGACCGGGACAGGGGCGGTCACTGAAGCTTTCTTT	CATATGTGAVTEAFF
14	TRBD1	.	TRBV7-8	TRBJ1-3	TGTGCCAGCAGCCAACAGGGGGCGGTGGACACCATATATTTT	CASSQQGAVDTIYF
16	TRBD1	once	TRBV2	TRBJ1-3	TGTGCCAGCTCCTGGACAGGAGGAACGCGTGGAAACACCATATATTTT	CASSWTGGTRGNTIYF